This entry lists 17 T cell receptor beta chains sequenced from one sample in a study of metastatic and nonmetastatic thyroid tumors. TCRdb re-processed the PCR reads through MiXCR. The table has over 50,000 clones, less than 30% seen once; the top ten hold approximately 15%. No treatment had been given to any patient before thyroid surgery. The sample taken for sequencing was blood. All receptors come from a female donor with papillary thyroid cancer or a benign thyroid nodule (not recorded which). Some clones in this sample may be carry-over from other donors' samples.

V usage is TRBV6-1 and J usage is TRBJ2-2; possible D gene TRBD1, 5 bases. CDR3 size: 17 residues. Trimming took 6 bases from V and 6 from J, leaving 23 bases between them. Germline CDR1 reads MNHNS; CDR2 reads SASEGT. CDR3 amino acids: CASSAPVGRGVPGELFF. CDR3 bases: TGTGCCAGCAGCGCCCCAGTGGGAAGGGGTGTGCCCGGGGAGCTGTTTTTT.

This chain uses TRBV7-2 with TRBJ2-7; 7 bases align to TRBD2. The length of the CDR3 is 15 residues. The V gene end was trimmed by 2 bases and the J gene end by 5 bases; junction bases not matched to a gene: 9. CDR1 is SGHTA, CDR2 FQGNSA, per germline. CDR3 protein: CASSLSSGAFDEQYF. The CDR3 DNA reads as TGTGCCAGCAGCTTATCCAGCGGGGCTTTCGACGAGCAGTACTTC.

Only a few counts were recorded for this clone. The chain recombines TRBV6-5 with TRBJ2-7, with 9 bases aligning to TRBD1. The length of the CDR3 is 14 residues. Trimming cost V 2 bases and J 5 bases; bases outside gene matches: 4. The germline V gene encodes CDR1 MNHEY and CDR2 SVGAGI. In nucleotides, the CDR3 is TGTGCCAGCAGTTACCGGGACAGGGTCGACGAGCAGTACTTC. Protein sequence: CASSYRDRVDEQYF.

The chain couples TRBV7-8 to TRBJ2-7, with 8 bases lining up with TRBD2. The CDR3 length is 16 residues. V shed 5 bases, J shed 4 bases, and the junction held 13 bases outside the gene matches. From germline, CDR1 is SGHVS and CDR2 FQNEAQ. CDR3 coding DNA: TGTGCCAGCAGCGCGGGGGGTCTAGCGGGCCGATACGAGCAGTACTTC. Residues: CASSAGGLAGRYEQYF.

At least ten counts were recorded for this clone. In nucleotides, the CDR3 is TGTGCCAGCAGCCCCACCCAAACGGGACTAGGGTACGAGCAGTACTTC. Translation: CASSPTQTGLGYEQYF. The V gene is TRBV11-2, the J gene TRBJ2-7, with 8 bases aligning to TRBD2. Trimming at V came to 5 bases and at J to 4 bases, leaving 13 bases not matched to a gene. The CDR3 has 16 amino acids. Germline lookup yields CDR1 SGHAT and CDR2 FQNNGV.

The chain joins TRBV28 to TRBJ1-2, with 8 bases identical to TRBD1. The ends lost 5 bases at V and 8 bases at J; junction bases unmatched: 13. The CDR3 is 15 amino acids. The germline V gene has CDR1 MDHEN and CDR2 SYDVKM. CDR3 loop: CASSGQGGGVGGYTF. CDR3 bases: TGTGCCAGCAGTGGACAGGGTGGCGGTGTGGGAGGCTACACCTTC.

The V call is TRBV28, the J call TRBJ2-7, with D uncertain. Germline V gives CDR1 MDHEN, CDR2 SYDVKM. The CDR3 is made up of 13 amino acids. V gave up 4 bases and J gave up 6 bases, with 13 bases separating them. This CDR3 reads CASSSTSLFEQYF. The DNA for the CDR3 is TGTGCCAGCAGTTCCACTTCGTTATTCGAGCAGTACTTC.

A few counts support this clone. The J gene is TRBJ2-3, the V gene TRBV6-5; 15 nucleotides agree with TRBD2. Looked up from germline, CDR1 is MNHEY and CDR2 is SVGAGI. Trimming removed 2 bases from V and 6 bases from J; junction bases left unmatched: 0. The CDR3 totals 15 residues. The CDR3 nucleotides are TGTGCCAGCAGTTACGGGACTAGCGGGGGGGATACGCAGTATTTT. Translating it yields CASSYGTSGGDTQYF.

The chain joins TRBV11-1 to TRBJ2-3; TRBD2 matches at 14 bases. J lost 5 bases, V lost 6 bases, and 4 bases had no gene match. The CDR3 covers 15 residues. Germline V CDR1 and CDR2: SGHAT, FQDESV (reference sequence). CDR3 sequence: CASSLTSGGGDTQYF. In DNA form, the CDR3 reads TGTGCCAGCAGTTTGACTAGCGGGGGGGGAGATACGCAGTATTTT.

The V gene is TRBV12-3 or TRBV12-4, the J gene TRBJ1-3, with 7 bases that match TRBD1. The CDR3 has 16 residues. V trimming: 2 bases; J trimming: 3 bases; junction bases outside the gene matches: 7. CDR3 sequence: CASSLSGRGFGNTIYF. In nucleotides, the CDR3 is TGTGCCAGCAGTTTATCTGGCAGGGGGTTTGGAAACACCATATATTTT.

This clone was seen more than once but under ten times. The chain carries TRBV7-2 and TRBJ2-1; D possibly corresponds to TRBD1 (6 bases). V shed 5 bases and J shed 0 bases, with 8 bases lying between them. The germline V gene encodes CDR1 SGHTA and CDR2 FQGNSA. The CDR3 runs 14 residues. This chain's CDR3 is CASSPQGSYNEQFF. The CDR3 bases are TGTGCCAGCAGCCCACAGGGCTCCTACAATGAGCAGTTCTTC.

The rearrangement links TRBV19 to TRBJ2-6; TRBD2 might be the D (5 bases). V lost 5 bases and J lost 4, with 9 bases in between. CDR3 length equals 14 residues. Germline V lookup: CDR1 LNHDA, CDR2 SQIVND (reference sequence). The CDR3 protein is CASSGRGGANVLTF. Here the CDR3 DNA reads TGTGCCAGTAGTGGGCGAGGGGGGGCCAACGTCCTGACTTTC.

The rearrangement links TRBV5-1 to TRBJ1-6; no reliable D call. CDR1 and CDR2 (germline): SGHRS, YFSETQ. This CDR3 comprises 13 residues. Trimming stripped 0 bases from V and 7 bases from J, with 5 bases between. Here the CDR3 DNA reads TGCGCCAGCAGCTTGGACGGAAATTCACCCCTCCACTTT. Translation: CASSLDGNSPLHF.

A few counts support this clone. The chain has TRBV12-3 or TRBV12-4 and TRBJ2-2; D gene uncertain. The CDR3 loop spans 14 amino acids. V was pared by 9 bases and J by 4 bases, with 15 bases between. The CDR3 DNA sequence: TGTGCCAGTGCCCCGGATTTAGGCACCGGGGAGCTGTTTTTT. Its translation: CASAPDLGTGELFF.

Here the CDR3 reads CASSPDGTGQFF. CDR3 DNA sequence: TGTGCCAGCAGCCCCGACGGTACGGGGCAGTTCTTC. The V call is TRBV11-1, the J call TRBJ2-1, with no clear D. The CDR3 has 12 amino acids. CDR1 and CDR2 from the germline V gene are SGHAT and FQDESV (reference sequence). V lost 5 bases, J lost 12 bases, and 14 bases lay in between.

This chain uses TRBV19 with TRBJ1-2; possibly TRBD1 for D (5 bases). This CDR3 contains 14 residues. V was pared by 0 bases and J by 7 bases, with 12 bases between. Germline lookup yields CDR1 LNHDA and CDR2 SQIVND (reference sequence). The chain's CDR3 is CASSIDGRVAGYTF. The CDR3 nucleotides are TGTGCCAGTAGTATAGATGGCAGGGTGGCTGGCTACACCTTC.

This clone occurred many times. The CDR3 region has the DNA TGCGCCAGCAGCCGGGGACAGGGACCTATGAACACTGAAGCTTTCTTT. This gives the protein CASSRGQGPMNTEAFF. This chain uses TRBV4-3 with TRBJ1-1; 9 bases align to TRBD1. Looked up from germline, CDR1 is LGHNA and CDR2 is YSLEER. The CDR3 runs 16 residues. With V trimmed by 4 bases and J by 0 bases, 6 bases remained unmatched.